Described below is a single TCR beta chain sequence and its context. This clonotype has a count of ten or more. The antigen this receptor binds is unknown. A read error may produce the germline difference seen at one junction end. The library was obtained by 5' RACE. TCRdb names Illumina MiSeq as the instrument used. The public reads were reprocessed in TCRdb via fastp at Q25 and MiXCR, keeping in-frame beta chains. Each CDR3 protein appears once, grouped with its most common genes and DNA. The sample table shows more than 85,000 distinct CDR3 sequences, and 17% are seen once. The ten top clones hold approximately 6% of the sample. The CDR3 runs 13 amino acids, cysteine and phenylalanine included. The kept DNA is CDR3 alone, 39 bases in frame from the first base. CDR1 and CDR2 (LGHDT, YNNKEL) derive from the germline V gene (reference sequence). The sample comes from a study of T cells of healthy individuals (dated by TCRdb to the late 2010s).

The V and J genes are TRBV3-1 and TRBJ2-1; D gene: possibly TRBD1, on 5 matching bases. This TCR was recovered from a human donor in good health. The base sequence is TGTGCCAGCAGCCCCCAGGGTCCCCTCATATTGGTCTTC. Translation gives CASSPQGPLILVF.